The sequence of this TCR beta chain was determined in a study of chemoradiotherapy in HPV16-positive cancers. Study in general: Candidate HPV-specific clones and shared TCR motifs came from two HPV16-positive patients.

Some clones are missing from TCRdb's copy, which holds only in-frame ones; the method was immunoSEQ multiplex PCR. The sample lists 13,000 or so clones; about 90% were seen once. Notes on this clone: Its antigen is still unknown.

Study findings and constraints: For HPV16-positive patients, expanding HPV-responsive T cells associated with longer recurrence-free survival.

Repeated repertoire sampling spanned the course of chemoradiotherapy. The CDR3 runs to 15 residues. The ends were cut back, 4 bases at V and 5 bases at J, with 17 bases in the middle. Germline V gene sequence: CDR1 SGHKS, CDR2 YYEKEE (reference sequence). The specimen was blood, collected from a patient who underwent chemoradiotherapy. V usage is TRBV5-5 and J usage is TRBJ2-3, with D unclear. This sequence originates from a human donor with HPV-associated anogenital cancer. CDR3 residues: CASSLGPGGGDTQYF. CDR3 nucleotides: TGTGCCAGCAGCCTTGGTCCAGGCGGTGGAGATACGCAGTATTTT.